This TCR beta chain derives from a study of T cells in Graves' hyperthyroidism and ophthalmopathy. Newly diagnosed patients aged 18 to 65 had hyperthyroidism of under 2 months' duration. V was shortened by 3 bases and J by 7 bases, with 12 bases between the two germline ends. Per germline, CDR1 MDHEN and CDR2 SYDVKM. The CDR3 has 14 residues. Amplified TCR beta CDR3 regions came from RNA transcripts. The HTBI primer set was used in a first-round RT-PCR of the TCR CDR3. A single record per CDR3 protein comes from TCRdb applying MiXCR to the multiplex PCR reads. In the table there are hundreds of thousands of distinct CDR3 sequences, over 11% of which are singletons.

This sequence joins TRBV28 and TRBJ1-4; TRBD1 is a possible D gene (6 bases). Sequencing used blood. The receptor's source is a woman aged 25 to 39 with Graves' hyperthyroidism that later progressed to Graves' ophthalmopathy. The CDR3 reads CASSLRGGGEKLFF. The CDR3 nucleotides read TGTGCCAGCAGTTTGAGAGGGGGGGGTGAAAAACTGTTTTTT.